This TCR beta chain was documented in a study of CD8+CD57+ T cells in acquired aplastic anemia. About the research overall: There were about 10.8 million reads, on average, for CD4+ cells from healthy donors.

According to the study, genomic DNA was the template for TCR beta VDJ and CDR3 profiling. TCRdb ran MiXCR on the reads and lists one entry per CDR3 protein. The data hold fewer than 200,000 distinct CDR3 sequences, with roughly 45% observed a single time. Points on this clonotype: What it binds is not known.

Overall study findings and caveats: Significance was not reached for CD8+ Simpson's diversity between patients and controls.

Germline CDR1 reads LNHDA; CDR2 reads SQIVND (reference sequence). This CDR3 has 14 amino acids. The V segment lost 8 bases and the J segment 0 bases; nucleotides outside the gene matches: 7. This chain joins TRBV19 and TRBJ2-7; 7 nucleotides agree with TRBD2. The source is a human donor in good health. The sequenced sample consisted of sorted CD4+, CD8+, or CD8+CD57+ T cells (not recorded which) from PBMCs. CDR3 sequence (DNA): TGTGCCAGTTCGTCTCGCGGGAGCTCCTACGAGCAGTACTTC. This gives the protein CASSSRGSSYEQYF.